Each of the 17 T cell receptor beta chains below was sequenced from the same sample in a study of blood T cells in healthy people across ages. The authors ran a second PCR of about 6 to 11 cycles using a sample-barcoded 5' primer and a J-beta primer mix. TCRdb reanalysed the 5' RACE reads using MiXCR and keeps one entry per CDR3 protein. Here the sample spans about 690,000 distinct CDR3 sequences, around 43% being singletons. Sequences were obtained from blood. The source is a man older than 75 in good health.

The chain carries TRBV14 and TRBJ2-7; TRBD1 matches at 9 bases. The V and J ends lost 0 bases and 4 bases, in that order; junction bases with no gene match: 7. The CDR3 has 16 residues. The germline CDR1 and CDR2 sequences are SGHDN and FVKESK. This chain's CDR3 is CASSQDHRTGEYEQYF. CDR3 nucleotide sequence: TGTGCCAGCAGCCAAGATCATCGGACAGGGGAATACGAGCAGTACTTC.

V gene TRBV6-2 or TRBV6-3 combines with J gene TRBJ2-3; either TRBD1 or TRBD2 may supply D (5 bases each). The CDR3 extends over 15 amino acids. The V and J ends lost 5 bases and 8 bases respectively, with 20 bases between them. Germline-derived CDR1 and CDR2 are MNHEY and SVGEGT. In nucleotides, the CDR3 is TGTGCCAGCAGTCGTGGGGCGGGCCTTTCAGGTACGCAGTATTTT. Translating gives CASSRGAGLSGTQYF.

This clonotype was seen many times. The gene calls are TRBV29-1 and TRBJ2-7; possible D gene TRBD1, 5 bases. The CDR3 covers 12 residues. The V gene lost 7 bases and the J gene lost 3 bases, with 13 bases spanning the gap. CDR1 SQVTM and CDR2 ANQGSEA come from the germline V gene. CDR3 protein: CSGKGQDYEQYF. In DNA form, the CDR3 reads TGCAGCGGAAAGGGGCAGGACTACGAGCAGTACTTC.

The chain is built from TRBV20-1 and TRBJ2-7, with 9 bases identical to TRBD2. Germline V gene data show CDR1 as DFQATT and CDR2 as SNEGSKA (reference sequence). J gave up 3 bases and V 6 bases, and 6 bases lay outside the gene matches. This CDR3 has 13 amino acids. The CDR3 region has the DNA TGCAGTGCAAAACCGACTAGCGGCTACGAGCAGTACTTC. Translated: CSAKPTSGYEQYF.

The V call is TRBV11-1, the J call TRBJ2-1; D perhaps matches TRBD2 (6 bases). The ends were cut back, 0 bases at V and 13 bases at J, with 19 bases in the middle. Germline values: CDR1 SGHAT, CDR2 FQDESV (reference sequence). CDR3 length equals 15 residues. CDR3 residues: CASSLAGGGRPTQFF. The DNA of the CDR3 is TGTGCCAGCAGCTTAGCCGGAGGAGGGCGGCCAACCCAGTTCTTC.

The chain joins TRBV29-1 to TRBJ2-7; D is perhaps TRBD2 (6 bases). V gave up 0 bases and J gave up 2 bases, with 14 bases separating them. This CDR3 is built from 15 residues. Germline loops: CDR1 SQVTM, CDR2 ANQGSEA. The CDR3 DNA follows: TGCAGCGTTGAAGATGGAGGGGATATAGCCTACGAGCAGTACTTC. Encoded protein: CSVEDGGDIAYEQYF.

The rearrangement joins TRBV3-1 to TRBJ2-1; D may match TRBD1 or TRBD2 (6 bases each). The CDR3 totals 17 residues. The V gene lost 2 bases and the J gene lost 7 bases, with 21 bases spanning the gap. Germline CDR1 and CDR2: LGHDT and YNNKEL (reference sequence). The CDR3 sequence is CASSQKGSGGAQNEQFF. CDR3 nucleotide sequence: TGTGCCAGCAGCCAAAAGGGGTCCGGGGGCGCGCAGAATGAGCAGTTCTTC.

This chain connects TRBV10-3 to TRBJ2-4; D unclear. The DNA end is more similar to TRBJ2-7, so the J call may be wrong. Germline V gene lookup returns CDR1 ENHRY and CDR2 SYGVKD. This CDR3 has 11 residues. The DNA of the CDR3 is TGTGCCATCAGTGATTATCACGAGCAGTACTTC. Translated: CAISDYHEQYF.

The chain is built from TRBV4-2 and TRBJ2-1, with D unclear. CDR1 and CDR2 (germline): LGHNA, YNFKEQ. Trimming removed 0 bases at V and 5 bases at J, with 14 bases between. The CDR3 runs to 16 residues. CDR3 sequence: CASSQEVGFGDNEQFF. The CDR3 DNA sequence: TGTGCCAGCAGCCAAGAAGTGGGTTTTGGAGACAATGAGCAGTTCTTC.

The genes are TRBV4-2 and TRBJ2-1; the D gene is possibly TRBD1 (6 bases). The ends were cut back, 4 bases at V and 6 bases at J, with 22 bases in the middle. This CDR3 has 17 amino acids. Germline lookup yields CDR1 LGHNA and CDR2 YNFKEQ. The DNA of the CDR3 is TGTGCCAGCAGCCCCGGACAGACCATAACGGGGTGCAATGAGCAGTTCTTC. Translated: CASSPGQTITGCNEQFF.

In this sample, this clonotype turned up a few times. The CDR3 loop is CSVDPSVSETQYF. The CDR3 DNA is TGCAGCGTTGACCCTAGCGTGTCGGAGACCCAGTACTTC. The chain combines TRBV29-1 with TRBJ2-5, with a tentative D call TRBD2 (6 bases). Trimming shortened V by 3 bases and J by 5 bases, and 13 bases separated the two germline ends. CDR1 is SQVTM and CDR2 is ANQGSEA in the germline V gene. The CDR3 runs 13 residues.

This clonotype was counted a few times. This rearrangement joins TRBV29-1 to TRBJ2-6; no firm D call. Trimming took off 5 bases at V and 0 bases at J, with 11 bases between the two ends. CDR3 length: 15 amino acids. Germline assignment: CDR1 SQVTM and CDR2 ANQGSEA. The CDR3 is CSVKGQSSGANVLTF. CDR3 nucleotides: TGCAGCGTTAAGGGCCAATCCTCTGGGGCCAACGTCCTGACTTTC.

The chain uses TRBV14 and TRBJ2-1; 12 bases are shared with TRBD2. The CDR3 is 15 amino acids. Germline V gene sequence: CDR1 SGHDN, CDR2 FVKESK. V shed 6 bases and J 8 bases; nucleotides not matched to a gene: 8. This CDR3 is CASSERTSGADEQFF. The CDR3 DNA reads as TGTGCCAGCAGTGAACGGACTAGCGGGGCTGATGAGCAGTTCTTC.

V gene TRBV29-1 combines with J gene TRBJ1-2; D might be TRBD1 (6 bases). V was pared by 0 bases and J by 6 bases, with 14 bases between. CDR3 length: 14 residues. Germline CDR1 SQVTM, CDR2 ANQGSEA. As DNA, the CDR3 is TGCAGCGTTGAAGACAGGGGAGTCCAGAATGGCTACACCTTC. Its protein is CSVEDRGVQNGYTF.

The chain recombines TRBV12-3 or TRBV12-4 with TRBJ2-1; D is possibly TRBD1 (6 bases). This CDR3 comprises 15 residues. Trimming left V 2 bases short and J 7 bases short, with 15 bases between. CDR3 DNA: TGTGCCAGCAGTTTATCTAGCACCGGGACAAATGAGCAGTTCTTC. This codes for CASSLSSTGTNEQFF.

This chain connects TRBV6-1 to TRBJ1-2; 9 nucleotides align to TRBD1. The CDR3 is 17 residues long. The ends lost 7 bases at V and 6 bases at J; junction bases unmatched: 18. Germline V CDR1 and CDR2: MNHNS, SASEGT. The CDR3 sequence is CASTSPGQGPGPHGYTF. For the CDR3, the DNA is TGTGCCAGCACTAGTCCGGGACAGGGCCCCGGTCCACATGGCTACACCTTC.

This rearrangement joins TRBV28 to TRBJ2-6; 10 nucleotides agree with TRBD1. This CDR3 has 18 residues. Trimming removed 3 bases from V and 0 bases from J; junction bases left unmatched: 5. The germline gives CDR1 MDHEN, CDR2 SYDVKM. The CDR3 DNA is TGTGCCAGCAGTTTTCCGGGACAGGGGAGCTCTGGGGCCAACGTCCTGACTTTC. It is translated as CASSFPGQGSSGANVLTF.